The T cell receptor (beta chain) under discussion was sequenced for a study of blood T cell repertoires in COVID-19. Turning to the study itself: The samples span acute and convalescent COVID-19 from the United States, Italy and Spain.

This CDR3 contains 16 residues. Germline CDR1 SGHRS, CDR2 YFSETQ. V gave up 1 base and J gave up 2 bases; unmatched junction bases: 5. Original processing methods: Nucleated cell counts were estimated from reference gene primer amplification. Profiled with immunoSEQ multiplex PCR; TCRdb holds only in-frame clones, not every one. D and trimming were read from the DNA, whereas the V and J calls and clone size are those reported in that table. In the table there are about 220,000 clones, 80% to 90% of which are singletons. V and J are TRBV5-1 and TRBJ2-3; 9 nucleotides agree with TRBD1. This TCR came from a woman aged 45 to 65 who had been exposed to COVID-19. Sequencing was done on a sample of PBMCs or T cells enriched from blood (not recorded which). The CDR3 bases are TGCGCCAGCAGCTTGTTTGGGACAGGGCCCACAGATACGCAGTATTTT. Residues: CASSLFGTGPTDTQYF. Based on the CDR3 plus reference TRBV5-1 and TRBJ2-3, the full variable domain is KAGVTQTPRYLIKTRGQQVTLSCSPISGHRSVSWYQQTPGQGLQFLFEYFSETQRNKGNFPGRFSGRQFSNSRSEMNVSTLELGDSALYLCASSLFGTGPTDTQYFGPGTRLTVL.